The clone carrying this T cell receptor (beta chain) occurred a few times. TCRdb reprocessed the reads via MiXCR and lists one record per CDR3 protein. The table lists some 170,000 distinct CDR3 sequences, about a sixth of them singletons. This record comes from a study of T cell repertoires in cytomegalovirus infection. Source material: CD8+ T cells from PBMCs. This clonotype was obtained from a human donor in good health (CMV status not recorded). Some clones in this sample may be carry-over from other donors' samples.

Written as DNA, the CDR3 is TGTGCCATCAGTCCGGGACAGGGATCAGCTGAGCAGTTCTTC. This gives the protein CAISPGQGSAEQFF. V usage is TRBV10-3 and J usage is TRBJ2-1; TRBD1 agrees at 9 bases. This CDR3 is 14 amino acids long. The ends lost 5 bases at V and 9 bases at J; junction bases unmatched: 8. Germline V gene data show CDR1 as ENHRY and CDR2 as SYGVKD.